A selection of T cell receptor beta chains follows, all from one sample in a study of blood T cells in healthy people across ages. MiXCR was run by TCRdb on the 5' RACE reads, yielding one entry per CDR3 protein. The data show roughly 1.6 million distinct CDR3 sequences, with around 35% seen just once and about 11% held by the top ten. Sequencing input: blood. The source of these receptors is a woman aged 25 to 39 in good health. The CDR3 runs from the conserved cysteine through the conserved F or W. Fields, in order: V gene, J gene, CDR3 protein.

TRBV13,TRBJ1-2,CASRPTVDGGYTF
TRBV9,TRBJ2-3,CASSPQRGGGALDTQYF
TRBV20-1,TRBJ2-7,CSARLRVSYEQYF
TRBV20-1,TRBJ1-6,CSARDRRSGSPLHF
TRBV20-1,TRBJ1-4,CSAPNNNRGQGSEKLFF
TRBV2,TRBJ1-2,CASRGQGIYGYTF
TRBV4-1,TRBJ2-1,CASSQVAGFGTAEQFF
TRBV5-1,TRBJ1-4,CASSFRGGEEKLFF
TRBV3-1,TRBJ2-1,CASSPSPNRIGSYNEQFF
TRBV20-1,TRBJ2-1,CSASSGPIINEQFF
TRBV20-1,TRBJ2-5,CSASQDRSLGRGETQYF
TRBV14,NA,CASSQDWGNEQYF
TRBV25-1,TRBJ2-1,CASTGGLLADNEQFF
TRBV6-2/TRBV6-3,TRBJ2-7,CASSYGSTTEQYF
TRBV20-1,TRBJ2-2,CSAPVGARELFF
TRBV29-1,TRBJ1-1,CSVDSEAFF
TRBV20-1,TRBJ2-5,CSASPGTGITQYF
TRBV5-1,TRBJ2-3,CASSASPRGGTDTQYF
TRBV9,TRBJ1-2,CASSVWGQGVGGYGYTF
TRBV20-1,TRBJ2-7,CSARDGGRGTYEQYF
TRBV6-1,TRBJ2-1,CASNARDRGNNEQFF
TRBV10-3,TRBJ2-1,CAISGQGTSGRAYNEQFF
TRBV27,TRBJ1-2,CASSLSGHLNYGYTF
TRBV5-1,TRBJ2-7,CASSFSGGEQQYF
TRBV4-2,TRBJ1-5,CASSPEAVNQPQHF
TRBV5-6,TRBJ1-2,CASSSARRELYGYTF
TRBV7-9,TRBJ2-5,CASSYGTGGKETQYF
TRBV10-3,TRBJ2-3,CASRSLAASTDTQYF
TRBV10-3,TRBJ1-1,CAISESLRNTEAFF
TRBV2,TRBJ2-7,CASRVSEGPSYEQYF
TRBV10-2,TRBJ1-1,CASSERRPQGTGAFF
TRBV6-6,TRBJ2-1,CASSPGRGPYNEQFF
TRBV5-1,TRBJ1-2,CASSPYVDSYGYTF
TRBV12-3/TRBV12-4,TRBJ2-2,CASTEDRDTGELFF
TRBV20-1,NA,CSARVRRGAETQYF
TRBV6-1,TRBJ1-2,CASSSDWGTSYTF
TRBV5-1,TRBJ1-4,CASKLSGSNEKLFF
TRBV9,TRBJ1-1,CASSVSDTEAFF
TRBV12-3/TRBV12-4,TRBJ2-5,CASSSPLEGAEETQYF
TRBV20-1,NA,CSARVVPQETQYF
TRBV5-1,TRBJ1-2,CASSLTEANYGYTF
TRBV7-9,TRBJ2-5,CASSSPYQGQETQYF
TRBV28,TRBJ2-1,CVSRGGGRGNEQFF
TRBV11-1,TRBJ1-6,CASSLVVGTGAFSGSSYNSPLHF
TRBV20-1,TRBJ2-5,CSARSGDKQETQYF
TRBV29-1,TRBJ2-1,CSAVSPNNEQFF
TRBV9,TRBJ1-2,CASSAAGGGNYGYTF
TRBV30,TRBJ1-5,CAWSSQDRGQQPQHF
TRBV18,TRBJ1-1,CASSPEQGTEAFF
TRBV7-3,TRBJ2-1,CASSFYETVLYEQFF
TRBV4-1,TRBJ1-5,CASSQGSLGAFNQPQHF
TRBV6-5,TRBJ1-2,CASSPVSLGVGGYTF
TRBV20-1,NA,CSAPFLTYEQYF
TRBV6-5,TRBJ2-5,CAVGRGSQETQYF
TRBV6-1,TRBJ2-1,CAGSYTGLSYNEQFF
TRBV4-1,TRBJ2-7,CASSQARRPSGGCEQYF
TRBV7-3,TRBJ2-3,CATYTGAADTQYF
TRBV7-2,NA,CASSLNTWYEQYF
TRBV30,TRBJ2-3,CAWSVQGSGNTQYF